These 16 T cell receptor beta chains were sequenced from one sample in a study of PD-L1 blockade in urothelial cancer. Assay used: immunoSEQ multiplex PCR; TCRdb lists only in-frame clones, some missing. The table lists about 82,000 clones, over 80% of them singletons, with 9.5% in the top ten. The sample here was PBMCs, taken around atezolizumab (anti-PD-L1) treatment. The receptors stem from a man between 65 and 79 years old with urothelial cancer.

The rearrangement joins TRBV7-2 to TRBJ1-5; D unclear. Trimming left V 8 bases short and J 7 bases short, with 15 bases between. Germline V CDR1 and CDR2: SGHTA, FQGNSA. The CDR3 is made up of 13 amino acids. The CDR3 spells CASSPGGIQPQHF. In nucleotides, the CDR3 is TGTGCCAGCTCACCTGGAGGGATACAGCCCCAGCATTTT.

The chain links TRBV5-8 to TRBJ1-1; 8 positions match TRBD1. J lost 5 bases, V lost 4 bases, and 16 bases had no gene match. The CDR3 spans 17 residues. Germline V gene sequence: CDR1 SGHTS, CDR2 YDEGEE. CDR3 DNA: TGTGCCAGCAGCCCAGGGACAGGACCAAGTTCTTGGACTGAAGCTTTCTTT. Encoded protein: CASSPGTGPSSWTEAFF. Full variable domain (remainder filled in from reference TRBV5-8 and TRBJ1-1): EAGVTQSPTHLIKTRGQQATLRCSPISGHTSVYWYQQALGLGLQFLLWYDEGEERNRGNFPPRFSGRQFPNYSSELNVNALELEDSALYLCASSPGTGPSSWTEAFFGQGTRLTVV.

By its share, this clone is medium-sized (0.01 to 0.1%). V is TRBV18 and J is TRBJ2-7; D is possibly TRBD1 (6 bases). CDR1 and CDR2 from the germline V gene are KGHSH and LQKENI. The CDR3 is 16 residues long. Trimming stripped 3 bases from V and 2 bases from J, with 17 bases between. This CDR3 is CASSPPAHRAAYEQYF. CDR3 bases: TGTGCCAGCTCACCCCCCGCCCACAGGGCCGCCTACGAGCAGTACTTC. Combining the CDR3 with reference TRBV18 and TRBJ2-7 gives the whole variable domain NAGVMQNPRHLVRRRGQEARLRCSPMKGHSHVYWYRQLPEEGLKFMVYLQKENIIDESGMPKERFSAEFPKEGPSILRIQQVVRGDSAAYFCASSPPAHRAAYEQYFGPGTRLTVT.

V is TRBV6-1 and J is TRBJ1-3; weak D call: TRBD1 (5 bases). Germline lookup yields CDR1 MNHNS and CDR2 SASEGT. The CDR3 is made up of 15 amino acids. V lost 8 bases to trimming and J lost 0 bases, with 14 bases between them. The CDR3 nucleotides are TGTGCCAGCGCCCCCGGGACTCACTCTGGAAACACCATATATTTT. It codes for CASAPGTHSGNTIYF.

This clone was detected once. The rearrangement uses TRBV4-3 and TRBJ2-2; 7 bases agree with TRBD2. The length of the CDR3 is 18 residues. V trimming: 0 bases; J trimming: 1 base; junction bases outside the gene matches: 8. Germline CDR1 LGHNA, CDR2 YSLEER. For the CDR3, the DNA is TGCGCCAGCAGCCAAGATCGTAGGAGCGGGATGAACACCGGGGAGCTGTTTTTT. Protein sequence: CASSQDRRSGMNTGELFF.

This clone was picked up one time. V usage is TRBV27 and J usage is TRBJ2-6; TRBD2 might be the D (6 bases). The CDR3 runs to 16 residues. Germline CDR1 reads MNHEY; CDR2 reads SMNVEV (reference sequence). With 2 bases removed from V and 0 bases from J, the gap between germline ends came to 8 bases. DNA of the CDR3: TGTGCCAGCAGTTTAAACGGGGGCTCTGGGGCCAACGTCCTGACTTTC. Translated: CASSLNGGSGANVLTF.

The rearrangement uses TRBV18 and TRBJ1-1, with unresolved D. Germline-derived CDR1 and CDR2 are KGHSH and LQKENI. This CDR3 has 15 residues. Trimming left V 6 bases short and J 1 base short, with 15 bases between. The CDR3 nucleotides are TGTGCCAGCTCCCTCGTAAATCCTCGGAACACTGAAGCTTTCTTT. Translating it yields CASSLVNPRNTEAFF. The full variable domain, completed using reference TRBV18 and TRBJ1-1, is NAGVMQNPRHLVRRRGQEARLRCSPMKGHSHVYWYRQLPEEGLKFMVYLQKENIIDESGMPKERFSAEFPKEGPSILRIQQVVRGDSAAYFCASSLVNPRNTEAFFGQGTRLTVV.

This clone was detected many times. Other DNA sequences in the same sample also yield this CDR3. V and J are TRBV15 and TRBJ2-2, with a possible D match to TRBD1 (6 bases). The ends were cut back, 5 bases at V and 4 bases at J, with 14 bases in the middle. This CDR3 region has 15 residues. Germline V gives CDR1 LNHNV, CDR2 YYDKDF (reference sequence). In DNA form, the CDR3 reads TGTGCCACCAGCGGGCCGCTGGGGGCCACCGGGGAGCTGTTTTTT. Encoded protein: CATSGPLGATGELFF. Using reference TRBV15 and TRBJ2-2 for the parts outside the CDR3, the full variable domain is DAMVIQNPRYQVTQFGKPVTLSCSQTLNHNVMYWYQQKSSQAPKLLFHYYDKDFNNEADTPDNFQSRRPNTSFCFLDIRSPGLGDTAMYLCATSGPLGATGELFFGEGSRLTVL.

V usage is TRBV4-2 and J usage is TRBJ1-4; possibly TRBD1 for D (5 bases). Germline CDR1 LGHNA, CDR2 YNFKEQ. The ends were cut back, 2 bases at V and 7 bases at J, with 11 bases in the middle. CDR3 length: 14 residues. This CDR3 is CASSQSGQSEKLFF. CDR3 nucleotides: TGTGCCAGCAGCCAATCAGGACAAAGTGAAAAACTGTTTTTT.

V gene TRBV19 combines with J gene TRBJ2-4; 9 nucleotides match TRBD1. V gave up 5 bases and J gave up 9 bases; unmatched junction bases: 14. The CDR3 extends over 16 amino acids. CDR1 LNHDA and CDR2 SQIVND come from the germline V gene (reference sequence). This CDR3 is CASSPTGGQGLAIQYF. DNA for the CDR3: TGTGCCAGTAGTCCGACAGGGGGTCAGGGCCTCGCCATTCAGTACTTC.

The sample holds one count of this clone. The chain joins TRBV29-1 to TRBJ1-1; the match to TRBD1 covers 8 bases. The trim removed 5 bases at V and 3 bases at J, leaving 11 bases unmatched. CDR1 is SQVTM and CDR2 is ANQGSEA in the germline V gene. CDR3 length equals 15 residues. The CDR3 DNA reads as TGCAGCGTTTCAGGACAGGGAGGGTGGGACACTGAAGCTTTCTTT. This codes for CSVSGQGGWDTEAFF.

The V gene is TRBV5-1, the J gene TRBJ2-1; unclear D gene. The germline gives CDR1 SGHRS, CDR2 YFSETQ. The CDR3 length is 15 residues. V was trimmed by 6 bases and J by 0 bases, leaving 13 bases between them. The CDR3 region is CASTEDFRSYNEQFF. In DNA form, the CDR3 reads TGCGCCAGCACCGAAGACTTCCGCTCCTACAATGAGCAGTTCTTC.

V usage is TRBV11-1 and J usage is TRBJ2-3; 7 bases agree with TRBD1. CDR1 is SGHAT and CDR2 is FQDESV in the germline V gene (reference sequence). With V trimmed by 7 bases and J by 0 bases, 7 bases remained unmatched. This CDR3 has 15 amino acids. CDR3 bases: TGTGCCAGCACCGAACAGGGGATAAGCACAGATACGCAGTATTTT. This encodes CASTEQGISTDTQYF. Using reference TRBV11-1 and TRBJ2-3 for the parts outside the CDR3, the full variable domain is EAEVAQSPRYKITEKSQAVAFWCDPISGHATLYWYRQILGQGPELLVQFQDESVVDDSQLPKDRFSAERLKGVDSTLKIQPAELGDSAMYLCASTEQGISTDTQYFGPGTRLTVL.

The CDR3 DNA reads as TGTGCCAGCAGTGATTGGACAGGCAACAATCAGCCCCAGCATTTT. This gives the protein CASSDWTGNNQPQHF. The J gene is TRBJ1-5, the V gene TRBV6-1, with TRBD1 identical over 7 bases. V shed 3 bases and J 3 bases; nucleotides not matched to a gene: 5. The CDR3 extends over 15 amino acids. CDR1 and CDR2 from the germline V gene are MNHNS and SASEGT.

The genes are TRBV27 and TRBJ1-2; D is ambiguous. This CDR3 contains 14 residues. Germline CDR1 MNHEY, CDR2 SMNVEV (reference sequence). The V end lost 5 bases, the J end lost 7 bases, and 17 bases lay between the germline ends. The CDR3 spells CASSPSGPASGYTF. CDR3 coding DNA: TGTGCCAGCAGTCCCTCGGGTCCCGCATCTGGCTACACCTTC.

The chain is built from TRBV15 and TRBJ2-1; 8 nucleotides agree with TRBD2. The CDR3 consists of 15 residues. With 0 bases clipped from V and 12 bases from J, the junction kept 10 bases outside the gene matches. Per germline, CDR1 LNHNV and CDR2 YYDKDF (reference sequence). The DNA of the CDR3 is TGTGCCACCAGCAGAGATCTGGGACGGCGGGAGGTGCAGTTCTTC. Translation gives CATSRDLGRREVQFF.